Below, one TCR beta chain is given with its context. At the DNA level, this CDR3 is encoded by other sequences in the same sample as well. V was clipped by 0 bases and J by 7 bases; unmatched bases: 5. From germline, CDR1 is SGHRS and CDR2 YFSETQ. The length of the CDR3 is 14 residues. The record originates from a study of cytomegalovirus exposure and HLA in healthy donors. With 60 Vbeta and 13 Jbeta primers, the PCR was carried out. The protocol was immunoSEQ multiplex PCR, while the TCRdb copy is restricted to in-frame clones and leaves out a portion. This table holds 200,000 to 300,000 clones, over 75% found once.

The sequenced material came from PBMCs. The chain carries TRBV5-1 and TRBJ2-7; 9 bases agree with TRBD1. The TCR comes from a boy between 5 and 17 years old in good health and CMV-seronegative. The CDR3 reads CASSLGTGAGEQYF. CDR3 nucleotide sequence: TGCGCCAGCAGCTTGGGGACAGGGGCTGGGGAGCAGTACTTC.